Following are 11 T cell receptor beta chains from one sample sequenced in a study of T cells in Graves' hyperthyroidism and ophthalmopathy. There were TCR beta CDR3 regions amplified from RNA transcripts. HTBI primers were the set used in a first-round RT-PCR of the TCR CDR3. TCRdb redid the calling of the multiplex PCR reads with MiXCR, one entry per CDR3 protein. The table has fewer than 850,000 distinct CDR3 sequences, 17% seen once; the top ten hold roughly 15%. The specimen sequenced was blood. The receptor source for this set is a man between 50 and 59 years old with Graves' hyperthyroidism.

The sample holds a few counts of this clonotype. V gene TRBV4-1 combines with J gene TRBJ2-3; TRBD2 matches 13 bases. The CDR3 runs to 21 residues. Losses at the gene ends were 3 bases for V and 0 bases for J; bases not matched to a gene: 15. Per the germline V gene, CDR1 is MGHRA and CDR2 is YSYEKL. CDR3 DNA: TGCGCCAGCAGCCATCCCCCGGGACTAGCGGGATCGGGCGCTAGCACAGATACGCAGTATTTT. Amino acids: CASSHPPGLAGSGASTDTQYF.

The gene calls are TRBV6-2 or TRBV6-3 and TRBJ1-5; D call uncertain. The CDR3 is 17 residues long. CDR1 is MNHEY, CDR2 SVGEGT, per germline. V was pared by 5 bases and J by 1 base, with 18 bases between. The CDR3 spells CASSTRAGPDSNQPQHF. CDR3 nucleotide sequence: TGTGCCAGCAGTACCCGAGCGGGCCCGGACAGCAATCAGCCCCAGCATTTT.

CDR3 region: CAWSAGDRTDTQYF. In DNA form, the CDR3 reads TGTGCCTGGAGCGCCGGGGACCGCACAGATACGCAGTATTTT. The chain employs TRBV30 and TRBJ2-3; D could derive from TRBD1 or TRBD2 (5 bases each). There are 14 residues in the CDR3. Trimming cost V 3 bases and J 1 base, with 11 bases left between them. Germline V lookup: CDR1 GTSNPN, CDR2 SVGIG (reference sequence).

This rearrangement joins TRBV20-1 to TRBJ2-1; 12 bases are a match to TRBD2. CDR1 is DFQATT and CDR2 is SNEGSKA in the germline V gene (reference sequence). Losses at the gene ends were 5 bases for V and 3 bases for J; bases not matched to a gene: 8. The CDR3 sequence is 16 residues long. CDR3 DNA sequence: TGCAGTGCTGGATCCCGGACTAGCGGGGTCTACAATGAGCAGTTCTTC. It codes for CSAGSRTSGVYNEQFF.

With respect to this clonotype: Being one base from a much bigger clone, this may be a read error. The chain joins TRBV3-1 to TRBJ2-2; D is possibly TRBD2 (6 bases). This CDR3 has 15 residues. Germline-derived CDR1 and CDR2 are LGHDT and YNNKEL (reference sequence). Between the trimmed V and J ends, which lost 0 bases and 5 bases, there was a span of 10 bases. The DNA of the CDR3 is TGTGCCAGCAGCCAAGATTGGCGGGGAACCGGGGAGCTGTTTTTT. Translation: CASSQDWRGTGELFF. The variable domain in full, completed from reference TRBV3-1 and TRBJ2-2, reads DTAVSQTPKYLVTQMGNDKSIKCEQNLGHDTMYWYKQDSKKFLKIMFSYNNKELIINETVPNRFSPKSPDKAHLNLHINSLELGDSAVYFCASSQDWRGTGELFFGEGSRLTVL.

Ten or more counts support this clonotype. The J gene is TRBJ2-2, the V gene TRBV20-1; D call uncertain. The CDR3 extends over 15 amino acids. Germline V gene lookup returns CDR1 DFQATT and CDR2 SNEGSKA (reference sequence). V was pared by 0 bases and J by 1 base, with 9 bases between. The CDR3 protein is CSAREVVKNTGELFF. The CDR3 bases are TGCAGTGCTAGAGAGGTGGTTAAGAACACCGGGGAGCTGTTTTTT.

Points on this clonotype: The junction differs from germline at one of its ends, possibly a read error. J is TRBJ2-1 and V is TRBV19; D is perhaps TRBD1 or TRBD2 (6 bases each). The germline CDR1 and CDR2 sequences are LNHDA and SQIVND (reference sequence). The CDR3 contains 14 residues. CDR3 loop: CASSIMGGYNEQLF. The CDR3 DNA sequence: TGTGCCAGTAGTATCATGGGGGGCTACAATGAGCAGCTCTTC. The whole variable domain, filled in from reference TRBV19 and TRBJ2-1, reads DGGITQSPKYLFRKEGQNVTLSCEQNLNHDAMYWYRQDPGQGLRLIYYSQIVNDFQKGDIAEGYSVSREKKESFPLTVTSAQKNPTAFYLCASSIMGGYNEQLFGPGTRLTVL.

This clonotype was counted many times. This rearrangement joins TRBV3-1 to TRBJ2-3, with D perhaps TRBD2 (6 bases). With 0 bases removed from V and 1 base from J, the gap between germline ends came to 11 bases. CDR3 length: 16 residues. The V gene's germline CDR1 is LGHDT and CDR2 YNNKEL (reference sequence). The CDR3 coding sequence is TGTGCCAGCAGCCAAGAGTTCGGGAGAGGCACAGATACGCAGTATTTT. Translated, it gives CASSQEFGRGTDTQYF.

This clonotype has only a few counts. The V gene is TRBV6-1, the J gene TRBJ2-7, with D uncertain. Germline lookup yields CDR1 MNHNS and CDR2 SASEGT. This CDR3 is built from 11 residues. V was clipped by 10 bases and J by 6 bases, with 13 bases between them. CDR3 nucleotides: TGTGCCACGACCCTTTCTGGCGAGCAGTACTTC. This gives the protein CATTLSGEQYF.

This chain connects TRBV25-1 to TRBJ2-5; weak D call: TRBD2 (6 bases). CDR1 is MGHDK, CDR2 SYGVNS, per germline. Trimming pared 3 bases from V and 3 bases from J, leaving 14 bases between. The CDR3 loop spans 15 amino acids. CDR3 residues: CASSEWKQREETQYF. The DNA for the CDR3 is TGTGCCAGCAGTGAGTGGAAACAGCGGGAAGAGACCCAGTACTTC.

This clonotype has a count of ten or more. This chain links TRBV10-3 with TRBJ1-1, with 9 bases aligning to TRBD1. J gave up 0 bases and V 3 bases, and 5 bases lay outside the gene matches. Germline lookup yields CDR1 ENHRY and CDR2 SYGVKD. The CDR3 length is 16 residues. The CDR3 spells CAISDPDRGLNTEAFF. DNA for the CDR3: TGTGCCATCAGTGACCCGGACAGGGGCCTGAACACTGAAGCTTTCTTT.